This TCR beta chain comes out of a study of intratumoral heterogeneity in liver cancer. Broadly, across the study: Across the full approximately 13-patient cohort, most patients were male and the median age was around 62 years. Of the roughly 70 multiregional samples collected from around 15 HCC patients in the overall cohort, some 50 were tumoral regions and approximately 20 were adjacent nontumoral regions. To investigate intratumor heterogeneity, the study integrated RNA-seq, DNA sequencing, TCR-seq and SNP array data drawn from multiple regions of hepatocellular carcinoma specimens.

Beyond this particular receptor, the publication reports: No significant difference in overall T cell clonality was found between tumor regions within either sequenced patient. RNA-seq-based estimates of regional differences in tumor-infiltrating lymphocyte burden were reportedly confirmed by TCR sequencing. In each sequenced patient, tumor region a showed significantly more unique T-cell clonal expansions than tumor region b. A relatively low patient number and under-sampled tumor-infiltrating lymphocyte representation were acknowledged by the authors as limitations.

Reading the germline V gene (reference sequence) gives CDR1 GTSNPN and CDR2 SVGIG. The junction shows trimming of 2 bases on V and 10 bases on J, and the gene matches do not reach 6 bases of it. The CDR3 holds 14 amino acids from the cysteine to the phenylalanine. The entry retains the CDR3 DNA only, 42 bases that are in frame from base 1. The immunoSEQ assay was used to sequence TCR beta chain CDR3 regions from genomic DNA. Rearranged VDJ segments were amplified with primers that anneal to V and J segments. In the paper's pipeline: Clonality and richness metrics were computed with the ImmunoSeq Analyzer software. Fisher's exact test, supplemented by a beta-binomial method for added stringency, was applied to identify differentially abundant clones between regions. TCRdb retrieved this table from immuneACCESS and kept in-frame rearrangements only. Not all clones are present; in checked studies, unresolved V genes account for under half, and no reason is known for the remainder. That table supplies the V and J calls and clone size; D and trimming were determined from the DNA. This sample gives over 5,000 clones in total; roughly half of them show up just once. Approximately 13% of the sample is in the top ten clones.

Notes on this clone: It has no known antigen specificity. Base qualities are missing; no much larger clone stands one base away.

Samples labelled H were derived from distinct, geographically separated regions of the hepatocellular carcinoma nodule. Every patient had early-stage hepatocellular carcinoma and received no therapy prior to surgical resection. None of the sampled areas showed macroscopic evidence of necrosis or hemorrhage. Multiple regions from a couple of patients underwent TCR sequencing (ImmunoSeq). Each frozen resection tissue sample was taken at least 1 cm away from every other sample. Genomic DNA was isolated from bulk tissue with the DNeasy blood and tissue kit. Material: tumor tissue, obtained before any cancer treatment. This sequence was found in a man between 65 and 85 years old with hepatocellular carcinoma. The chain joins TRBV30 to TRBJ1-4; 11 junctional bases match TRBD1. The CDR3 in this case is CAWSFSGTGGKLFF. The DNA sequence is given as TGTGCCTGGAGTTTCAGCGGGACAGGGGGAAAACTGTTTTTT.